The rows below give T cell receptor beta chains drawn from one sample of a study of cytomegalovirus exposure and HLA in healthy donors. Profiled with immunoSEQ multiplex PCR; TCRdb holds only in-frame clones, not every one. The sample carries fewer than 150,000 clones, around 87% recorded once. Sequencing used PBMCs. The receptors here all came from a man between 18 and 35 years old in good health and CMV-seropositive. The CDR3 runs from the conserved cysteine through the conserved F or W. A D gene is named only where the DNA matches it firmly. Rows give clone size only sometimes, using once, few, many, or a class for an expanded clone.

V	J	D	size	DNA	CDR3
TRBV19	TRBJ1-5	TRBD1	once	TGTGCCAGTAGCCCCCGGCTCGGGACAGGGATACAGCCCCAGCATTTT	CASSPRLGTGIQPQHF
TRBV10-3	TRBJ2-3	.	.	TGTGCCATCGCGGGACCTACAAACACGCAGTATTTT	CAIAGPTNTQYF
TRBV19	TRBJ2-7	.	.	TGTGCCACACGGACAGAAAGCTACGAGCAGTACTTC	CATRTESYEQYF
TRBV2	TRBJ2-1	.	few	TGTGCCAGCAGCGGACTCATAGACAATGAGCAGTTCTTC	CASSGLIDNEQFF
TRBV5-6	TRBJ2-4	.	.	TGTGCCAGCAGCTCAGGAGGGAACATTCAGTACTTC	CASSSGGNIQYF
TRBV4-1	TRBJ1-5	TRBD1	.	TGCGCCAGCAGCCAAGAGGACAGGGGGCCCCGGCGTGAGCCCCAGCATTTT	CASSQEDRGPRREPQHF
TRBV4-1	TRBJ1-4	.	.	TGCGCCAGCAGCGAAGGTAGGGGCGCGTTTGAAAAACTGTTTTTT	CASSEGRGAFEKLFF
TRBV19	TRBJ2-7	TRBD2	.	TGTGCCAGTAGTAGCGGGACTAGCGGGAGTCAGTACGAGCAGTACTTC	CASSSGTSGSQYEQYF
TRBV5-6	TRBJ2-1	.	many	TGTGCCAGCAGCTTAGGGACAGGTTGGGGAGGGAATGAGCAGTTCTTC	CASSLGTGWGGNEQFF
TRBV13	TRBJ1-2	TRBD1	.	TGTGCCAGCAGCCCTCGGCGGGACAGGCCCTATGGCTACACCTTC	CASSPRRDRPYGYTF
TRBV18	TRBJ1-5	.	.	TGTGCCAGCTCGGGGGCCGGGAGGGCGGCCCCCGTTCAGCCCCAGCATTTT	CASSGAGRAAPVQPQHF
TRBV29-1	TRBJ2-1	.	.	TGCAGCGTTGCGGGGAATGAGCAGTTCTTC	CSVAGNEQFF
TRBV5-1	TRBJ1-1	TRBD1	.	TGCGCCAGCACCCCCGGGACAGGGAGGAGCACTGAAGCTTTCTTT	CASTPGTGRSTEAFF
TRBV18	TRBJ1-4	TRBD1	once	TGTGCCAGCTCAGCCCTACAGGGGGCTAATGAAAAACTGTTTTTT	CASSALQGANEKLFF
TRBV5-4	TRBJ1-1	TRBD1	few	TGTGCCAGCACCCCACTACAGGGGAGGAACACTGAAGCTTTCTTT	CASTPLQGRNTEAFF
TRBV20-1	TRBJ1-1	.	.	TGCAGTGCTTCGAGGAACACTGAAGCTTTCTTT	CSASRNTEAFF
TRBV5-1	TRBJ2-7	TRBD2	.	TGCGCCAGCAGCCTACTAGCGGGGTCTTTGGGCGAGCAGTACTTC	CASSLLAGSLGEQYF
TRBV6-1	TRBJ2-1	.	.	TGTGCCAGCAGTGACAATTACAATGAGCAGTTCTTC	CASSDNYNEQFF
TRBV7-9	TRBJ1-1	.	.	TGTGCCAGCTTACGGGGCACTGAAGCTTTCTTT	CASLRGTEAFF
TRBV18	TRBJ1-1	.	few	TGTGCCAGCTCGGAGGGTATGAACACTGAAGCTTTCTTT	CASSEGMNTEAFF
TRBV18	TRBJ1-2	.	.	TGTGCCAGCTCACTGAACAGGGAGATTAACTATGGCTACACCTTC	CASSLNREINYGYTF
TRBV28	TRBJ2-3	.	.	TGTGCCAGCAGTTGGGGTACCGCAGGGTACACAGATACGCAGTATTTT	CASSWGTAGYTDTQYF
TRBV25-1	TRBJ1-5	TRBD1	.	TGTGCCAGCAGGGGACAGGGGGGCGGTCAGCCCCAGCATTTT	CASRGQGGGQPQHF
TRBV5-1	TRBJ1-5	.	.	TGCGCCAGCAGCTGCCCTCGGTGCCGGGGCAATCAGCCCCAGCATTTT	CASSCPRCRGNQPQHF
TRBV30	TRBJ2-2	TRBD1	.	TGTGCCTGGGGACAGGGTTCCGGGGAGCTGTTTTTT	CAWGQGSGELFF
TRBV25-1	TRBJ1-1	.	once	TGTGCCAGCAGTGAGACGACAGGTCCTGAAGCTTTCTTT	CASSETTGPEAFF
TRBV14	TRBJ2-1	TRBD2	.	TGTGCCAGCAGCCAACCCTCCGGACTAGCGGGTCATGAGCAGTTCTTC	CASSQPSGLAGHEQFF
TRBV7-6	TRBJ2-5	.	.	TGTGCCAGCAGCTCTAAACTAGTAGAGACCCAGTACTTC	CASSSKLVETQYF
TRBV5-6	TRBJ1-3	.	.	TGTGCCAGCAGCTTGGCGGGTCGCTCTGGAAACACCGTATATTTT	CASSLAGRSGNTVYF
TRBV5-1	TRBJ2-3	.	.	TGCGCCAGCAGCAGGGGTAGCACAGATACGCAGTATTTT	CASSRGSTDTQYF
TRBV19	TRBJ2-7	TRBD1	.	TGTGCCAGTTCCAATACAGGGGGATCCTACGAGCAGTACTTC	CASSNTGGSYEQYF
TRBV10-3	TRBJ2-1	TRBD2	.	TGTGCCATCAGTCCCGGGACTAGCGGGAGGGCGTATGAGCAGTTCTTC	CAISPGTSGRAYEQFF
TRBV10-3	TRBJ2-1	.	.	TGTGCCATCAGTGCAGGGGGACTCGCCTACAATGAGCAGTTCTTC	CAISAGGLAYNEQFF
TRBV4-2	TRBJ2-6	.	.	TGTGCCAGCAGCCAAGAAACATCTGGGCGTGCTGGGGCCAACGTCCTGACTTTC	CASSQETSGRAGANVLTF
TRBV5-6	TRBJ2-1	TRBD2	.	TGTGCCAGCAGTTGGTTCAGCGGGACGGGGAACAATGAGCAGTTCTTC	CASSWFSGTGNNEQFF
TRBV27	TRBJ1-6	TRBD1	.	TGTGCCAGCAGTCGACAGGGACATAATTCACCCCTCCACTTT	CASSRQGHNSPLHF
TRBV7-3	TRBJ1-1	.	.	TGTGCCAGCAGCTTAACGCTAGGTAGACGAACTGAAGCTTTCTTT	CASSLTLGRRTEAFF
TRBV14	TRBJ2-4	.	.	TGTGCCAGCAGCCCCATAGGGGGGGGCAAAAACATTCAGTACTTC	CASSPIGGGKNIQYF